This T cell receptor beta chain was sequenced during a study of CD8 T cells in ankylosing spondylitis. Notes on the study in general: Blood of patients with ankylosing spondylitis appeared to be characterized by a TCR beta motif of several highly homologous variants.

TCRdb passed the 5' RACE reads through MiXCR, listing each CDR3 protein once. The sample comprises some 39,000 distinct CDR3 sequences, about an eighth of which are singletons, and less than 40% rests with the top ten. This clonotype was detected ten times or more. Its antigen is still unknown. CDR1 ENHRY and CDR2 SYGVKD come from the germline V gene. V was clipped by 1 base and J by 2 bases, with 16 bases between them. The CDR3 covers 17 residues. This sequence originates from a male donor with ankylosing spondylitis. The specimen was synovial fluid, either unsorted or a sorted T cell fraction (not recorded which). The chain uses TRBV10-3 and TRBJ2-3, with D possibly matching TRBD1 (6 bases). Here the CDR3 reads CAISELGAFVHTDTQYF. The CDR3 DNA reads TGTGCCATCAGTGAGTTGGGGGCCTTCGTACACACAGATACGCAGTATTTT.